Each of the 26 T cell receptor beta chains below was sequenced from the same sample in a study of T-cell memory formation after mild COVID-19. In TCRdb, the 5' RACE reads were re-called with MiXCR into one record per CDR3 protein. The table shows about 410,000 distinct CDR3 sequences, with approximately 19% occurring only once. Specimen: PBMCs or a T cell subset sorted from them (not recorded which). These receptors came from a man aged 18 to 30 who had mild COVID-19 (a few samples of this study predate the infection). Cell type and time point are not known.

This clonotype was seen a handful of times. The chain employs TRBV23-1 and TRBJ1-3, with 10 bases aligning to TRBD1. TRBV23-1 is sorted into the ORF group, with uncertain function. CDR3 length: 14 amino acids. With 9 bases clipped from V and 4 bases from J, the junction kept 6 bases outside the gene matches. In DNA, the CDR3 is TGCGCCAGAAGACAGGGGGCGTTCGGAAACACCATATATTTT. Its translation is CARRQGAFGNTIYF.

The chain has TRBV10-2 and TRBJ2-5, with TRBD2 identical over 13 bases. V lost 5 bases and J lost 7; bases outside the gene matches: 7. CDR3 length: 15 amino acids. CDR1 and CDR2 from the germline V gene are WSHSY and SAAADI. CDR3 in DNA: TGCGCCAGCAGTACGACTAGCGGGGGGCCAGGGACCCAGTACTTC. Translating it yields CASSTTSGGPGTQYF.

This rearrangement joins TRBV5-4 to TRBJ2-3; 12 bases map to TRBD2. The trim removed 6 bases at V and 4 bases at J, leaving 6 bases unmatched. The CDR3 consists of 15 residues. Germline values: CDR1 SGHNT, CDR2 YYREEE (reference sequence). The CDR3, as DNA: TGTGCCAGCACCTACCCTAGCGGGGGGGCAGATACGCAGTATTTT. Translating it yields CASTYPSGGADTQYF.

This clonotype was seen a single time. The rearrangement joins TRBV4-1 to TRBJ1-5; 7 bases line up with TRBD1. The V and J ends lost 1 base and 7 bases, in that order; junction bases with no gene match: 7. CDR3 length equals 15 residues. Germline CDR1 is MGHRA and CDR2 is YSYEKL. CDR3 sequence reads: CASSQGQGLGQPQHF. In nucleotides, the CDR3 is TGCGCCAGCAGCCAAGGACAGGGCTTGGGGCAGCCCCAGCATTTT.

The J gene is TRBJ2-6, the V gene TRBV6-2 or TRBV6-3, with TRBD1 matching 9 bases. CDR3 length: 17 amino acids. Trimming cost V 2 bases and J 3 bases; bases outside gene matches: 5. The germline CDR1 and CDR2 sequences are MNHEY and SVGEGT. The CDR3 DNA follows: TGTGCCAGCAGTTACGACAGGGGGTTCGGTGGGGCCAACGTCCTGACTTTC. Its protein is CASSYDRGFGGANVLTF.

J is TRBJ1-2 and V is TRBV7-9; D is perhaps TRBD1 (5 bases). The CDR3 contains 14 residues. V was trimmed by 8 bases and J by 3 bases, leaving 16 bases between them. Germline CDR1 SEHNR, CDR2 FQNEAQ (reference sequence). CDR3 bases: TGTGCCAGCTCGGTCCGGGGGAGCGACTATGGCTACACCTTC. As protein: CASSVRGSDYGYTF.

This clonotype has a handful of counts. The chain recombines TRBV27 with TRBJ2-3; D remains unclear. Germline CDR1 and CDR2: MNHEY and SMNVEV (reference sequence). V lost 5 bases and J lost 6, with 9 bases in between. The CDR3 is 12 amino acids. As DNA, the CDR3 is TGTGCCAGCAGTCTTATGGGCGATACGCAGTATTTT. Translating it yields CASSLMGDTQYF.

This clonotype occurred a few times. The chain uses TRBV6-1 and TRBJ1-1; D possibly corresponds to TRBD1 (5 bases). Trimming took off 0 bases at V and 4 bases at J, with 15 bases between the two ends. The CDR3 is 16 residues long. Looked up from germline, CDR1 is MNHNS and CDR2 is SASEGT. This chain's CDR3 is CASSEALGPFSTEAFF. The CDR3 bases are TGTGCCAGCAGTGAAGCCCTGGGACCGTTCTCCACTGAAGCTTTCTTT.

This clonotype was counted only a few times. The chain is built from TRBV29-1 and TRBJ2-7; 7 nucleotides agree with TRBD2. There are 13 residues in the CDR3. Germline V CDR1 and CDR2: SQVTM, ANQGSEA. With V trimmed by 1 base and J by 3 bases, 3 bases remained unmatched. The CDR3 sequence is CSVEGGGNYEQYF. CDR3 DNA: TGCAGCGTTGAAGGCGGGGGTAACTACGAGCAGTACTTC.

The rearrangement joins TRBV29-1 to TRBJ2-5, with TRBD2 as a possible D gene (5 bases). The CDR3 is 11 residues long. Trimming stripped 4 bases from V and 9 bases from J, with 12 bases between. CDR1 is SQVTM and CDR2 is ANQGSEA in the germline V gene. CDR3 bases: TGCAGCGTTGTGCCGGGAAAGGCCCAGTACTTC. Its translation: CSVVPGKAQYF. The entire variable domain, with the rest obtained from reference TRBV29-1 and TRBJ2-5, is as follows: SAVISQKPSRDICQRGTSLTIQCQVDSQVTMMFWYRQQPGQSLTLIATANQGSEATYESGFVIDKFPISRPNLTFSTLTVSNMSPEDSSIYLCSVVPGKAQYFGPGTRLLVL.

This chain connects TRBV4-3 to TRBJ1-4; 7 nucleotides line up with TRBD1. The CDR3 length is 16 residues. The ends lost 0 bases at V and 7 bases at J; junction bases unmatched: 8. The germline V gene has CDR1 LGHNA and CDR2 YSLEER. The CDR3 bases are TGCGCCAGCAGCCAAGATTTCTCAGGGGGGAGTGAAAAACTGTTTTTT. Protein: CASSQDFSGGSEKLFF.

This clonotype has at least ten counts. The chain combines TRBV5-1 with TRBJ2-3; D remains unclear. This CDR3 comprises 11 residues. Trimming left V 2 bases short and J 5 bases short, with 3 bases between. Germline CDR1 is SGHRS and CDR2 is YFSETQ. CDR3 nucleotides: TGCGCCAGCAGCTTCGAAGATACGCAGTATTTT. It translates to CASSFEDTQYF.

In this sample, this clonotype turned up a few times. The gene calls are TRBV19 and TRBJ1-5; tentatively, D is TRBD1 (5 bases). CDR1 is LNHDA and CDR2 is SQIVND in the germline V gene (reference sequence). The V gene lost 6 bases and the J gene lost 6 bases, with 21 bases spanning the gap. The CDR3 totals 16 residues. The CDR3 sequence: CASSGHSPHKRQPQHF. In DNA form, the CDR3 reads TGTGCCAGTAGCGGACACTCACCTCATAAACGTCAGCCCCAGCATTTT.

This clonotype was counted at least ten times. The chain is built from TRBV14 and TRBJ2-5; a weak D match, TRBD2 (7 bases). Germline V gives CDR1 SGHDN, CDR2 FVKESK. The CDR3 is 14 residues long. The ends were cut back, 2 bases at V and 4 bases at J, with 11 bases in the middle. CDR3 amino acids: CASSQRGAGETQYF. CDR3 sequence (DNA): TGTGCCAGCAGCCAACGGGGGGCCGGAGAGACCCAGTACTTC.

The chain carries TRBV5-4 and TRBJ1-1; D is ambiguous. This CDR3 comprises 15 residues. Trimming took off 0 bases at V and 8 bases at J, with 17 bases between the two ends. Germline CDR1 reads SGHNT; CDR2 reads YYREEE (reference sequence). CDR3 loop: CASSLGVSRPEEAFF. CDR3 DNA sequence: TGTGCCAGCAGCTTGGGGGTAAGTCGCCCGGAGGAAGCTTTCTTT.

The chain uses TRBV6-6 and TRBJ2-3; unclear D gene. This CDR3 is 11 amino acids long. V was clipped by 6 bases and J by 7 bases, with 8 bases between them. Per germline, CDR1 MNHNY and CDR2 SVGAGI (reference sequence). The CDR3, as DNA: TGTGCCAGCAGGGAGACAAATACGCAGTATTTT. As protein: CASRETNTQYF.

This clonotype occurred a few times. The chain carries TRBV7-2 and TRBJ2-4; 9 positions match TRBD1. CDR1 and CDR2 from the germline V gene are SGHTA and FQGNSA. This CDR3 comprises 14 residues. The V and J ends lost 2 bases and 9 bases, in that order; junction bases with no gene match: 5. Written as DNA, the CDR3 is TGTGCCAGCAGCTTAATTAAGACAGGGGGCATTCAGTACTTC. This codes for CASSLIKTGGIQYF.

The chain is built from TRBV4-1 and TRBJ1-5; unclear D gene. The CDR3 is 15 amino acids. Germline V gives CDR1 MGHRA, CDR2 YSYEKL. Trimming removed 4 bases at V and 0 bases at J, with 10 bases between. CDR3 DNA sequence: TGCGCCAGCAGCCCAGAGGACGGTAGCAATCAGCCCCAGCATTTT. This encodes CASSPEDGSNQPQHF.

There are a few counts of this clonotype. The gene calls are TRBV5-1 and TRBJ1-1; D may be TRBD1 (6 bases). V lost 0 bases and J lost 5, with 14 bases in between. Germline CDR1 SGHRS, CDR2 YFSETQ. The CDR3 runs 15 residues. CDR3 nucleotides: TGCGCCAGCAGCTTGGAATGGGGAGGGGGTACTGAAGCTTTCTTT. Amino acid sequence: CASSLEWGGGTEAFF.

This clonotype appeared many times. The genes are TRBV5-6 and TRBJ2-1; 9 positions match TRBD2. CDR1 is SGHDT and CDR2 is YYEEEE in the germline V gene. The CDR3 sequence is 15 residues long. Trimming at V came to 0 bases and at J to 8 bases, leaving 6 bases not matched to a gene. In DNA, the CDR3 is TGTGCCAGCAGCTTGGCCGGACTAGCGTCGGATGAGCAGTTCTTC. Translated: CASSLAGLASDEQFF. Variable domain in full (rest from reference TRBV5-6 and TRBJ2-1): DAGVTQSPTHLIKTRGQQVTLRCSPKSGHDTVSWYQQALGQGPQFIFQYYEEEERQRGNFPDRFSGHQFPNYSSELNVNALLLGDSALYLCASSLAGLASDEQFFGPGTRLTVL.

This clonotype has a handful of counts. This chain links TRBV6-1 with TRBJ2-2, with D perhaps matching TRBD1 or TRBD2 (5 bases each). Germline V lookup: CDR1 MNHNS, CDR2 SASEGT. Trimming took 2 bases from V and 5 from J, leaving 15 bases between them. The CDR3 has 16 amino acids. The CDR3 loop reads CASSERGGFSTGELFF. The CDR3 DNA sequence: TGTGCCAGCAGTGAACGGGGCGGCTTTTCGACCGGGGAGCTGTTTTTT.

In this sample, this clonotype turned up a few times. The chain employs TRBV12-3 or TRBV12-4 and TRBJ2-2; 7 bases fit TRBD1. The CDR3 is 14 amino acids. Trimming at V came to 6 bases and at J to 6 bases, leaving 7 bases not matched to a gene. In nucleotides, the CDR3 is TGTGCCAGCAGCCCGGACACAGGGGCCGGGGAGCTGTTTTTT. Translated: CASSPDTGAGELFF.

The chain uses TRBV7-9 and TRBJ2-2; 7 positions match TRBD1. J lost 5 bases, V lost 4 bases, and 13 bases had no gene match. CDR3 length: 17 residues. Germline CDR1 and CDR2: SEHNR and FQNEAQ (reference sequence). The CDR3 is CASSSRYHQTGTGELFF. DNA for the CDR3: TGTGCCAGCAGCTCTCGCTACCACCAGACAGGGACCGGGGAGCTGTTTTTT.

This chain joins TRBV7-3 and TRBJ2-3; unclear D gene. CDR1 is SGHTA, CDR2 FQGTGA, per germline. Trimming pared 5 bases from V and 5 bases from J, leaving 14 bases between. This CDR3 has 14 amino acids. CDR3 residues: CASSTGPHLDTQYF. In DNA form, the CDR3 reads TGTGCCAGCAGCACCGGGCCCCATCTAGATACGCAGTATTTT.

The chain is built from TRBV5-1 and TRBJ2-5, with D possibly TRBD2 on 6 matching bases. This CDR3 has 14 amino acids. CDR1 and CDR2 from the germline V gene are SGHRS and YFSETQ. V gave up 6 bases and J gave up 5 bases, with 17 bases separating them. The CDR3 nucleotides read TGCGCCAGCACGGAGGGGACCTCCCTGGAGACCCAGTACTTC. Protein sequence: CASTEGTSLETQYF. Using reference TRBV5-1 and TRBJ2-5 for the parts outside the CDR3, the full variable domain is KAGVTQTPRYLIKTRGQQVTLSCSPISGHRSVSWYQQTPGQGLQFLFEYFSETQRNKGNFPGRFSGRQFSNSRSEMNVSTLELGDSALYLCASTEGTSLETQYFGPGTRLLVL.

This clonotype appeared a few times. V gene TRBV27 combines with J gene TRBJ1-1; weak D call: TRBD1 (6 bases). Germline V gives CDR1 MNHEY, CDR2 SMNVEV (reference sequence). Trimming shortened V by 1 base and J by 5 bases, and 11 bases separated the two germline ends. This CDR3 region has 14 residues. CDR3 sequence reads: CASSLFQGRTEAFF. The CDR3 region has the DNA TGTGCCAGCAGTTTATTCCAGGGGAGAACTGAAGCTTTCTTT.